The 30 T cell receptor beta chains below come from one sample, sequenced in a study of T cells in tuberculosis. This table comes from immunoSEQ multiplex PCR, and its TCRdb copy is limited to in-frame clones, with some not included. In the table there are 30,000 to 40,000 clones, just over 90% of which are singletons. Sequencing used PBMCs. The receptor set was obtained from a donor aged 10-29 years with latent tuberculosis or without tuberculosis infection.

The chain is built from TRBV6-8 and TRBJ2-3, with TRBD2 matching 8 bases. Trimming at V came to 6 bases and at J to 10 bases, leaving 18 bases not matched to a gene. Germline CDR1 MNHGY, CDR2 SAAAGT. The length of the CDR3 is 16 residues. CDR3 region: CASRGSSGEGVGAQYF. In nucleotides, the CDR3 is TGTGCCAGCAGAGGAAGTAGCGGGGAAGGCGTCGGAGCGCAGTATTTT.

The chain links TRBV4-3 to TRBJ2-5; 7 bases are a match to TRBD1. Trimming removed 4 bases from V and 3 bases from J; junction bases left unmatched: 11. Germline CDR1 and CDR2: LGHNA and YSLEER. The CDR3 runs to 16 residues. The CDR3 loop is CASSLERGGPKETQYF. CDR3 nucleotides: TGCGCCAGCAGCCTAGAGCGAGGGGGCCCCAAAGAGACCCAGTACTTC.

The chain joins TRBV7-8 to TRBJ2-3, with D perhaps matching TRBD2 (6 bases). The CDR3 is made up of 15 amino acids. Looked up from germline, CDR1 is SGHVS and CDR2 is FQNEAQ. Trimming removed 5 bases from V and 5 bases from J, with 17 bases in between. CDR3 bases: TGTGCCAGCAGCCCCGCCTCCACGCGGGGAGATACGCAGTATTTT. Protein sequence: CASSPASTRGDTQYF.

The V and J genes are TRBV5-6 and TRBJ1-6; TRBD1 agrees at 7 bases. V dropped 5 bases and J dropped 13; count of bases not matched to a gene: 21. The CDR3 runs 17 residues. Germline CDR1 SGHDT, CDR2 YYEEEE. The CDR3 DNA sequence: TGTGCCAGCAGTCCGGAACGACAGGGTCTAGGTCTTACCCCCCTCCACTTT. As protein: CASSPERQGLGLTPLHF.

The chain is built from TRBV18 and TRBJ2-2; unclear D gene. Trimming shortened V by 3 bases and J by 4 bases, and 6 bases separated the two germline ends. The CDR3 runs to 13 residues. CDR1 KGHSH and CDR2 LQKENI come from the germline V gene. The chain's CDR3 is CASSPISTGELFF. The CDR3 DNA reads TGTGCCAGCTCACCCATTAGCACCGGGGAGCTGTTTTTT.

V and J are TRBV5-4 and TRBJ1-6, with 7 bases identical to TRBD1. The CDR3 is 15 amino acids. Germline values: CDR1 SGHNT, CDR2 YYREEE (reference sequence). J was trimmed by 9 bases and V by 0 bases; bases with no gene match: 6. The CDR3 nucleotides are TGTGCCAGCAGCTTGGCCGTGCCAGGGGGTTCACCCCTCCACTTT. It codes for CASSLAVPGGSPLHF.

On this clone: One end of the junction fails to match germline, which may point to a read error. This sequence joins TRBV7-9 and TRBJ2-7, with D unresolved. The germline gives CDR1 SEHNR, CDR2 FQNEAQ (reference sequence). The CDR3 is made up of 16 amino acids. DNA of the CDR3: TGTGCCAGCAGCTTATGGAGCACTAAGAGCTCCTACGAGCAGTGCTTC. This translates into CASSLWSTKSSYEQCF. Full variable domain (outside the CDR3, taken from reference TRBV7-9 and TRBJ2-7): DTGVSQNPRHKITKRGQNVTFRCDPISEHNRLYWYRQTLGQGPEFLTYFQNEAQLEKSRLLSDRFSAERPKGSFSTLEIQRTEQGDSAMYLCASSLWSTKSSYEQCFGPGTRLTVT.

The chain carries TRBV19 and TRBJ1-1, with no clear D. The germline V and J ends were trimmed by 3 bases and 3 bases, with 5 bases remaining between them. This CDR3 comprises 12 residues. Per germline, CDR1 LNHDA and CDR2 SQIVND (reference sequence). CDR3 residues: CASSIGYTEAFF. The CDR3 region has the DNA TGTGCCAGTAGTATCGGTTACACTGAAGCTTTCTTT.

The chain uses TRBV18 and TRBJ1-2; D gene unclear. Germline V CDR1 and CDR2: KGHSH, LQKENI. This CDR3 comprises 12 residues. The germline V and J ends were trimmed by 2 bases and 8 bases, with 9 bases remaining between them. In nucleotides, the CDR3 is TGTGCCAGCTCACCAGACATATCCGGCTACACCTTC. This gives the protein CASSPDISGYTF.

This clone was seen once. The genes are TRBV5-1 and TRBJ1-2, with TRBD1 as a possible D gene (6 bases). The ends were cut back, 3 bases at V and 8 bases at J, with 14 bases in the middle. The CDR3 length is 13 residues. Germline-derived CDR1 and CDR2 are SGHRS and YFSETQ. In DNA, the CDR3 is TGCGCCAGCAGCTCCCGGACAGTAGGCGGCTACACCTTC. It codes for CASSSRTVGGYTF.

J is TRBJ2-5 and V is TRBV7-2; TRBD1 is a possible D gene (6 bases). CDR3 length: 14 residues. CDR1 and CDR2 from the germline V gene are SGHTA and FQGNSA. The V gene lost 8 bases and the J gene lost 5 bases, with 18 bases spanning the gap. The CDR3 DNA reads as TGTGCCAGCGGCAGGACAGATCCTAGGGAGACCCAGTACTTC. Amino acids: CASGRTDPRETQYF. Variable domain in full (rest from reference TRBV7-2 and TRBJ2-5): GAGVSQSPSNKVTEKGKDVELRCDPISGHTALYWYRQSLGQGLEFLIYFQGNSAPDKSGLPSDRFSAERTGGSVSTLTIQRTQQEDSAVYLCASGRTDPRETQYFGPGTRLLVL.

This clone occurred once. The chain employs TRBV6-6 and TRBJ1-1; D unclear. Germline loops: CDR1 MNHNY, CDR2 SVGAGI (reference sequence). V was cut by 2 bases and J by 8 bases, with 12 bases left in between. This CDR3 is 13 amino acids long. CDR3 coding DNA: TGTGCCAGCAGTTACACTCCTCTTGCGGAAGCTTTCTTT. Its translation: CASSYTPLAEAFF.

The J gene is TRBJ2-1, the V gene TRBV27; possibly TRBD2 for D (6 bases). The CDR3 runs 15 residues. The V gene lost 8 bases and the J gene lost 4 bases, with 18 bases spanning the gap. Germline loops: CDR1 MNHEY, CDR2 SMNVEV (reference sequence). The CDR3 bases are TGTGCCAGCGGCACGGGTGTAGCGGATTACAATGAGCAGTTCTTC. Its translation: CASGTGVADYNEQFF.

The V gene is TRBV4-3, the J gene TRBJ1-1; D remains unclear. The CDR3 covers 15 residues. Per the germline V gene, CDR1 is LGHNA and CDR2 is YSLEER. The V gene lost 0 bases and the J gene lost 5 bases, with 13 bases spanning the gap. CDR3: CASSQDEGVGTEAFF. The CDR3 DNA reads TGCGCCAGCAGCCAAGATGAGGGAGTTGGGACTGAAGCTTTCTTT.

V gene TRBV15 combines with J gene TRBJ1-2; tentatively, D is TRBD1 (5 bases). The CDR3 contains 16 residues. V was cut by 5 bases and J by 2 bases, with 18 bases left in between. In germline, CDR1 is LNHNV, CDR2 YYDKDF (reference sequence). This CDR3 reads CATSPAGLGINYGYTF. CDR3 nucleotide sequence: TGTGCCACCAGCCCGGCGGGACTTGGGATCAACTATGGCTACACCTTC. The whole variable domain, filled in from reference TRBV15 and TRBJ1-2, reads DAMVIQNPRYQVTQFGKPVTLSCSQTLNHNVMYWYQQKSSQAPKLLFHYYDKDFNNEADTPDNFQSRRPNTSFCFLDIRSPGLGDTAMYLCATSPAGLGINYGYTFGSGTRLTVV.

The chain combines TRBV28 with TRBJ1-5; D gene ambiguous. The CDR3 spans 19 residues. Trimming took off 3 bases at V and 3 bases at J, with 24 bases between the two ends. Germline V lookup: CDR1 MDHEN, CDR2 SYDVKM. CDR3 DNA: TGTGCCAGCAGTTTGGACTACGGGATCGGGGAATATGACAATCAGCCCCAGCATTTT. It specifies CASSLDYGIGEYDNQPQHF.

This chain uses TRBV10-3 with TRBJ2-1; 14 nucleotides match TRBD2. Looked up from germline, CDR1 is ENHRY and CDR2 is SYGVKD. Trimming took 2 bases from V and 3 from J; bases not matched to a gene: 3. The CDR3 is 17 amino acids. The CDR3 loop is CAISEGTSGSFYNEQFF. Here the CDR3 DNA reads TGTGCCATCAGTGAGGGGACTAGCGGGAGCTTCTACAATGAGCAGTTCTTC.

This clone came up once. The V and J genes are TRBV6-5 and TRBJ1-2; D is unclear. The CDR3 extends over 15 amino acids. V lost 6 bases and J 4 bases, leaving 18 bases between the germline ends. Germline V CDR1 and CDR2: MNHEY, SVGAGI. CDR3 nucleotides: TGTGCCAGCAGACCGTCACTAGACGCCGCCTATGGCTACACCTTC. It yields the protein CASRPSLDAAYGYTF.

This chain joins TRBV7-2 and TRBJ1-1, with D tentatively TRBD1 (5 bases). The CDR3 is 13 amino acids. Germline V gives CDR1 SGHTA, CDR2 FQGNSA. Between the trimmed V and J ends, which lost 3 bases and 7 bases, there was a span of 12 bases. Here the CDR3 DNA reads TGTGCCAGCAGCTTTTGGGGCGGACATGAAGCTTTCTTT. Translation gives CASSFWGGHEAFF.

This rearrangement joins TRBV19 to TRBJ2-5; 11 bases map to TRBD1. CDR1 is LNHDA, CDR2 SQIVND, per germline (reference sequence). With V trimmed by 5 bases and J by 5 bases, 7 bases remained unmatched. The CDR3 runs to 15 residues. CDR3 sequence (DNA): TGTGCCAGTAGTTGGACAGGGGGCCCTCAGGAGACCCAGTACTTC. It codes for CASSWTGGPQETQYF.

The rearrangement joins TRBV2 to TRBJ2-1, with D possibly TRBD2 on 5 matching bases. This CDR3 contains 15 residues. Germline V lookup: CDR1 SNHLY, CDR2 FYNNEI. V lost 1 base and J lost 9, with 16 bases in between. The chain's CDR3 is CASSEEGAILSEQFF. The CDR3, as DNA: TGTGCCAGCAGTGAAGAGGGAGCTATCTTGAGTGAGCAGTTCTTC.

This chain connects TRBV11-2 to TRBJ2-5; 9 bases align to TRBD1. The CDR3 consists of 15 residues. V lost 5 bases and J lost 5; bases outside the gene matches: 9. Germline CDR1 is SGHAT and CDR2 is FQNNGV. CDR3 in amino acids: CASSRDRARVETQYF. The CDR3 bases are TGTGCCAGCAGCCGGGACAGGGCTAGGGTGGAGACCCAGTACTTC.

The rearrangement links TRBV28 to TRBJ2-7; possible D gene TRBD1, 5 bases. The CDR3 loop spans 11 amino acids. CDR1 is MDHEN, CDR2 SYDVKM, per germline. V lost 5 bases to trimming and J lost 6 bases, with 8 bases between them. The CDR3 reads CASSPGSEQYF. In DNA form, the CDR3 reads TGTGCCAGCAGTCCAGGGTCCGAGCAGTACTTC.

The V gene is TRBV28, the J gene TRBJ2-2; D not certain. The germline V gene encodes CDR1 MDHEN and CDR2 SYDVKM. This CDR3 is built from 15 residues. Trimming stripped 6 bases from V and 3 bases from J, with 14 bases between. The CDR3 bases are TGTGCCAGCAGCCTCTCGACCCGGGACACCGGGGAGCTGTTTTTT. Amino acid sequence: CASSLSTRDTGELFF.

This clone was found once. The chain uses TRBV4-3 and TRBJ2-5; D unresolved. The V end was cut by 0 bases, the J end by 5 bases, with 4 bases between. In germline, CDR1 is LGHNA, CDR2 YSLEER. The CDR3 totals 12 residues. CDR3 sequence reads: CASSQDCETQYF. In DNA form, the CDR3 reads TGCGCCAGCAGCCAAGACTGTGAGACCCAGTACTTC.

The V call is TRBV27, the J call TRBJ2-7; 10 bases fit TRBD2. This CDR3 spans 15 amino acids. Germline assignment: CDR1 MNHEY and CDR2 SMNVEV (reference sequence). Trimming removed 4 bases from V and 3 bases from J; junction bases left unmatched: 6. The chain's CDR3 is CASSSLLAGYYEQYF. In DNA, the CDR3 is TGTGCCAGCAGTTCGTTACTAGCGGGATACTACGAGCAGTACTTC.

This rearrangement joins TRBV5-6 to TRBJ2-7, with a possible D match to TRBD2 (6 bases). The germline V gene has CDR1 SGHDT and CDR2 YYEEEE. This CDR3 spans 12 amino acids. V gave up 4 bases and J gave up 9 bases, with 14 bases separating them. The DNA of the CDR3 is TGTGCCAGCAGCGAAGGAGGGTTCGGGCAGTACTTC. It encodes CASSEGGFGQYF.

The gene calls are TRBV10-3 and TRBJ2-7; 12 nucleotides match TRBD2. V shed 4 bases, J shed 3 bases, and the junction held 7 bases outside the gene matches. The CDR3 extends over 16 amino acids. Germline CDR1 ENHRY, CDR2 SYGVKD. CDR3 DNA sequence: TGTGCCATCAGTGCGAGACTAGCGGGGGCTCACTACGAGCAGTACTTC. Translation gives CAISARLAGAHYEQYF.

This clone was recorded once. The chain employs TRBV28 and TRBJ2-7, with unresolved D. V lost 3 bases and J 2 bases, leaving 8 bases between the germline ends. This CDR3 contains 13 residues. Per germline, CDR1 MDHEN and CDR2 SYDVKM. Here the CDR3 reads CASSFVDTYEQYF. DNA of the CDR3: TGTGCCAGCAGTTTCGTAGATACCTACGAGCAGTACTTC.

The gene calls are TRBV7-2 and TRBJ2-5; the match to TRBD2 covers 10 bases. J gave up 4 bases and V 4 bases, and 3 bases lay outside the gene matches. Germline loops: CDR1 SGHTA, CDR2 FQGNSA. This CDR3 contains 14 residues. The CDR3 sequence: CASSSSSGRETQYF. CDR3 nucleotides: TGTGCCAGCAGCTCGTCTAGCGGGAGAGAGACCCAGTACTTC.